This is a list of T cell receptor beta chains from one sample in a study of T cell repertoires in ileal Crohn's disease. Sequencing was performed with immunoSEQ multiplex PCR; in TCRdb, only in-frame clones are kept and a portion is missing. Of about 5,400 clones listed, about four fifths were seen once; the top ten hold around 20%. Sequences were obtained from ileal tissue. The origin of the receptors is an adult with Crohn's disease. Each CDR3 is given with its conserved first and last residue. The order of the fields is clone size, D gene, J gene, V gene, CDR3 protein, CDR3 DNA. D genes are given only for firm matches. A row's size may be missing; if present it is once, few, many or a size class.

>NA|NA|TRBJ1-1|TRBV7-8
CASSLLQTNTEAFF
TGTGCCAGCAGCTTATTACAGACGAACACTGAAGCTTTCTTT
>NA|NA|TRBJ1-1|TRBV11-2
CASSLGGNTEAFF
TGTGCCAGCAGCTTAGGTGGGAACACTGAAGCTTTCTTT
>NA|TRBD1|TRBJ2-1|TRBV4-2
CASSQDPPYSGTGGVNEQFF
TGTGCCAGCAGCCAAGACCCGCCATACTCCGGGACAGGGGGCGTAAATGAGCAGTTCTTC
>NA|NA|TRBJ2-7|TRBV7-8
CASSLGADEQYF
TGTGCCAGCAGCTTAGGAGCGGACGAGCAGTACTTC
>large|NA|TRBJ2-5|TRBV28
CASRKGSGKETQYF
TGTGCCAGCAGAAAAGGGTCGGGTAAAGAGACCCAGTACTTC
>NA|NA|TRBJ1-5|TRBV2
CASRVRDGSNQPQHF
TGTGCCAGCAGAGTCAGGGACGGGAGCAATCAGCCCCAGCATTTT
>NA|NA|TRBJ1-1|TRBV14
CASSQVVVDTEAFF
TGTGCCAGCAGCCAAGTCGTAGTCGACACTGAAGCTTTCTTT
>NA|NA|TRBJ1-1|TRBV9
CASSVAGNAEAFF
TGTGCCAGCAGCGTAGCGGGGAACGCTGAAGCTTTCTTT
>NA|NA|TRBJ2-1|TRBV5-1
CASNKEGFGSANEQFF
TGCGCCAGCAACAAAGAGGGTTTTGGGTCTGCCAATGAGCAGTTCTTC
>NA|TRBD2|TRBJ2-2|TRBV19
CASKRERRSGELFF
TGTGCCAGTAAGCGGGAGCGTCGCTCCGGGGAGCTGTTTTTT
>NA|NA|TRBJ2-5|TRBV4-2
CASSRTQGGETQYF
TGTGCCAGCAGCCGAACGCAGGGCGGGGAGACCCAGTACTTC
>NA|TRBD2|TRBJ2-3|TRBV29-1
CSVGLAGGPRTDTQYF
TGCAGCGTTGGACTAGCGGGAGGGCCAAGGACAGATACGCAGTATTTT
>NA|TRBD2|TRBJ2-1|TRBV5-1
CASSLSSGSRDEQFF
TGCGCCAGCAGCTTGAGCAGCGGGAGTAGAGATGAGCAGTTCTTC
>NA|NA|TRBJ1-3|TRBV6-5
CASSYEANSGNTIYF
TGTGCCAGCAGTTACGAGGCGAACTCTGGAAACACCATATATTTT
>NA|NA|TRBJ2-1|TRBV19
CASSIRPLDNEQFF
TGTGCCAGTAGTATCCGGCCACTGGACAATGAGCAGTTCTTC
>once|NA|TRBJ2-7|TRBV11-2
CASSLDSGAGASYEQYF
TGTGCCAGCAGCTTAGATTCTGGGGCGGGGGCCTCCTACGAGCAGTACTTC